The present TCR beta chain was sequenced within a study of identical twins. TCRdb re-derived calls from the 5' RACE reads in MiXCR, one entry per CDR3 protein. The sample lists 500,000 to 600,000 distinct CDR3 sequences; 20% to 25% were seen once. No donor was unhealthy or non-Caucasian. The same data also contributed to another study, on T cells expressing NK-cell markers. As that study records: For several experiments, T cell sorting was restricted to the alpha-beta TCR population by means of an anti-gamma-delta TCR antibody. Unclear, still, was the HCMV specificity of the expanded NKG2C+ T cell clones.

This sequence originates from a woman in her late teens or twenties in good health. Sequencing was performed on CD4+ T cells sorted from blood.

As DNA, the CDR3 is TGTGCCAGCAGTTACATTTCAGGGACTAGTCGGGGAATTGAGCAGTTCTTC. This gives the protein CASSYISGTSRGIEQFF. The chain uses TRBV6-5 and TRBJ2-1; 8 positions match TRBD2. V lost 2 bases to trimming and J lost 9 bases; unmatched junction nucleotides: 15. CDR1 is MNHEY, CDR2 SVGAGI, per germline. The length of the CDR3 is 17 residues.